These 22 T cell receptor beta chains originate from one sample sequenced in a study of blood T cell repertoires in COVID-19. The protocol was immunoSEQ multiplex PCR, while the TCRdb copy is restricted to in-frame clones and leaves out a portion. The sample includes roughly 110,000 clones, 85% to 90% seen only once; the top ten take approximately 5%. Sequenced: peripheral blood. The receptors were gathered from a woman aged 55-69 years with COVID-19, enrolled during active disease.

CDR3 DNA sequence: TGTGCCAGCTCGAGGGTCGAGGGCCCAGATACGCAGTATTTT. Amino acid sequence: CASSRVEGPDTQYF. This sequence joins TRBV27 and TRBJ2-3; tentatively, D is TRBD2 (5 bases). Between the trimmed V and J ends, which lost 8 bases and 4 bases, there was a span of 16 bases. The CDR3 contains 14 residues. The V gene's germline CDR1 is MNHEY and CDR2 SMNVEV (reference sequence).

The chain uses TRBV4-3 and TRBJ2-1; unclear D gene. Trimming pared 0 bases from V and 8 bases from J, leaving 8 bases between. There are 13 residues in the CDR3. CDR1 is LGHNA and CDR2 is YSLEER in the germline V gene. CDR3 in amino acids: CASSQETLDEQFF. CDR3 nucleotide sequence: TGCGCCAGCAGCCAAGAGACATTGGATGAGCAGTTCTTC.

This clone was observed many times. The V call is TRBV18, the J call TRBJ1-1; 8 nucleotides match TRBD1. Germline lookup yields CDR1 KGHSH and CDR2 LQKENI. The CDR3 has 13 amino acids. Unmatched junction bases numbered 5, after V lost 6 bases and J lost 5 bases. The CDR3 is CASSQGARTEAFF. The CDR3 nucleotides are TGTGCCAGCTCCCAGGGGGCGAGGACTGAAGCTTTCTTT.

CDR3 DNA sequence: TGCGCCAGCAGCTTGGCGACTAGCGGGAATGAGCAGTTCTTC. It specifies CASSLATSGNEQFF. This chain uses TRBV5-1 with TRBJ2-1; TRBD2 matches 10 bases. CDR3 length equals 14 residues. V shed 0 bases, J shed 7 bases, and the junction held 1 base outside the gene matches. Germline CDR1 reads SGHRS; CDR2 reads YFSETQ.

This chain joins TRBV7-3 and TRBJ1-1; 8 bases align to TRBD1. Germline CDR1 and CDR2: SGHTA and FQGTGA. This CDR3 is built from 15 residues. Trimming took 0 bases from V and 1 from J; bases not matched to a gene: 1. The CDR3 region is CASSLTGTGNTEAFF. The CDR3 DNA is TGTGCCAGCAGCTTAACCGGGACAGGGAACACTGAAGCTTTCTTT.

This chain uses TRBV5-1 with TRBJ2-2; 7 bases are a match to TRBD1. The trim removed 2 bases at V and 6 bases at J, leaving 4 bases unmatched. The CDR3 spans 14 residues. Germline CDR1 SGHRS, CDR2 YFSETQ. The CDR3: CASSLSQGSGELFF. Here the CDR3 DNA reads TGCGCCAGCAGCTTATCACAGGGGTCCGGGGAGCTGTTTTTT.

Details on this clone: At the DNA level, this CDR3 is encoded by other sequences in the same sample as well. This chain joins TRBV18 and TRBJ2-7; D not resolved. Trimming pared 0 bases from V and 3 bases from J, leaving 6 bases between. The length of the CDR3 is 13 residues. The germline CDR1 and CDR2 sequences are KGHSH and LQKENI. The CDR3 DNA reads TGTGCCAGCTCACCACCCTCTAGCTACGAGCAGTACTTC. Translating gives CASSPPSSYEQYF. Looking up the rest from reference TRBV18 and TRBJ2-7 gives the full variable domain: NAGVMQNPRHLVRRRGQEARLRCSPMKGHSHVYWYRQLPEEGLKFMVYLQKENIIDESGMPKERFSAEFPKEGPSILRIQQVVRGDSAAYFCASSPPSSYEQYFGPGTRLTVT.

The DNA of the CDR3 is TGTGCCAGCTCACCCGTCCGGACAACCGTTGAAGCTTTCTTT. This gives the protein CASSPVRTTVEAFF. The chain is built from TRBV18 and TRBJ1-1, with D maybe TRBD1 (5 bases). The CDR3 loop spans 14 amino acids. CDR1 and CDR2 from the germline V gene are KGHSH and LQKENI. V was clipped by 3 bases and J by 7 bases, with 15 bases between them.

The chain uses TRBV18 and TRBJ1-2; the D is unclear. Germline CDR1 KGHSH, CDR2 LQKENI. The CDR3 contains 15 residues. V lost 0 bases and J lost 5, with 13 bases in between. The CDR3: CASSPPEEDSYGYTF. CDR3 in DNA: TGTGCCAGCTCACCACCGGAGGAGGATAGTTATGGCTACACCTTC.

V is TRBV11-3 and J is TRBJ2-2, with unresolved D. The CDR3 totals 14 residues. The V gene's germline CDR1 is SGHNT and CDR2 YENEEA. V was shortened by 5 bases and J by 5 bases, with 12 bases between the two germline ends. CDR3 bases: TGTGCCAGCAGCCCCTACCTGAGTACCGGGGAGCTGTTTTTT. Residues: CASSPYLSTGELFF.

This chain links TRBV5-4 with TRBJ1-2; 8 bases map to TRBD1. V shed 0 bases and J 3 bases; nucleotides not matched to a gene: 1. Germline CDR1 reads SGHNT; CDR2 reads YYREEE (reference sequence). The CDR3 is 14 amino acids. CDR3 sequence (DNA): TGTGCCAGCAGCTTGGTGGACAGGGACTATGGCTACACCTTC. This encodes CASSLVDRDYGYTF.

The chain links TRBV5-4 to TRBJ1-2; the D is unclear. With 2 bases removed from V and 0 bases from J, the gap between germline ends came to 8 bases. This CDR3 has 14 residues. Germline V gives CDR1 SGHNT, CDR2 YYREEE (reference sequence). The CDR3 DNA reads TGTGCCAGCAGCTTTAGACAAGCTAACTATGGCTACACCTTC. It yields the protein CASSFRQANYGYTF.

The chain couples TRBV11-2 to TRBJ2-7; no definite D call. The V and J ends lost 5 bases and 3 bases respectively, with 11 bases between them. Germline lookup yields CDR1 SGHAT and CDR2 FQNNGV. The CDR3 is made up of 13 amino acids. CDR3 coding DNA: TGTGCCAGCAGCCCCCAGGCTATCTACGAGCAGTACTTC. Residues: CASSPQAIYEQYF.

The CDR3, as DNA: TGTGCCAGCAGTGACCTAGCGGACCCCTCCAATGAGCAGTTCTTC. It specifies CASSDLADPSNEQFF. The genes are TRBV6-1 and TRBJ2-1; TRBD2 matches 7 bases. With 3 bases clipped from V and 6 bases from J, the junction kept 8 bases outside the gene matches. This CDR3 is 15 amino acids long. Germline CDR1 reads MNHNS; CDR2 reads SASEGT.

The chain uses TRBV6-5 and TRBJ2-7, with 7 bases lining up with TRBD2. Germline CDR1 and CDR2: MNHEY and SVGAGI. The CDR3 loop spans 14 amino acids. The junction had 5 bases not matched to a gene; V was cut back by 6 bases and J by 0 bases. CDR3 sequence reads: CASRSGGDSYEQYF. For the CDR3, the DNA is TGTGCCAGCAGGAGTGGGGGGGACTCCTACGAGCAGTACTTC.

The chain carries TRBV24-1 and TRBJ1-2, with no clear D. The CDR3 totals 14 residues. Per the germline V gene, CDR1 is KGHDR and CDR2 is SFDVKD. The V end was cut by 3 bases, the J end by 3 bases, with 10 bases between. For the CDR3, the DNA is TGTGCCACCAGTGATCGGGTTTCGGACTATGGCTACACCTTC. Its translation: CATSDRVSDYGYTF.

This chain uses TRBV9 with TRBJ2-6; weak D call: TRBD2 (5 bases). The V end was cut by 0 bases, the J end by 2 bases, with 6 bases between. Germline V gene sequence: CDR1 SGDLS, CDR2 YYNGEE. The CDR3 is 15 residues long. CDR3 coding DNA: TGTGCCAGCAGCGTAGGGCGGGCTGGGGCCAACGTCCTGACTTTC. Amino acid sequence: CASSVGRAGANVLTF.

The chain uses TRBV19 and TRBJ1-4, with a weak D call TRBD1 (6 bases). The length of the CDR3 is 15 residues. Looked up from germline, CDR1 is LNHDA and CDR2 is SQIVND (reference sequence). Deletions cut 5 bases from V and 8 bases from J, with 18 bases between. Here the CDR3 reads CASSLAGDGVEKLFF. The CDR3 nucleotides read TGTGCCAGTAGTTTGGCAGGGGATGGAGTCGAAAAACTGTTTTTT. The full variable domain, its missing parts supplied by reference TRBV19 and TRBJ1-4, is DGGITQSPKYLFRKEGQNVTLSCEQNLNHDAMYWYRQDPGQGLRLIYYSQIVNDFQKGDIAEGYSVSREKKESFPLTVTSAQKNPTAFYLCASSLAGDGVEKLFFGSGTQLSVL.

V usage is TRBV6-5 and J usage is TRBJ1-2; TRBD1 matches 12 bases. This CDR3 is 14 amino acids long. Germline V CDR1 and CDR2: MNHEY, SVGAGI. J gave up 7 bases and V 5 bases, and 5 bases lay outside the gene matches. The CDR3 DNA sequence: TGTGCCAGCAGTCCGGGACAGGGGGCTTTTGGCTACACCTTC. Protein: CASSPGQGAFGYTF.

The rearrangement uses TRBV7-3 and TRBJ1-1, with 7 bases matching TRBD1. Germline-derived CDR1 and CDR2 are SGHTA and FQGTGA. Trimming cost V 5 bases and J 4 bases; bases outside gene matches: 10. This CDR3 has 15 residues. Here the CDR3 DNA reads TGTGCCAGCAGCGCACGACAGGGTAGAGTCACTGAAGCTTTCTTT. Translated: CASSARQGRVTEAFF.

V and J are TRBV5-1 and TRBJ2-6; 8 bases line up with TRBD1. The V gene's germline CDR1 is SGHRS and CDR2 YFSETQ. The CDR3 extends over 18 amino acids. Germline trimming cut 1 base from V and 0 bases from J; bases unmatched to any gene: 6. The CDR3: CASSLMTGVLSGANVLTF. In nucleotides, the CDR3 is TGCGCCAGCAGCTTGATGACAGGGGTACTCTCTGGGGCCAACGTCCTGACTTTC. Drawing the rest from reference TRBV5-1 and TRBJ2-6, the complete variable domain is KAGVTQTPRYLIKTRGQQVTLSCSPISGHRSVSWYQQTPGQGLQFLFEYFSETQRNKGNFPGRFSGRQFSNSRSEMNVSTLELGDSALYLCASSLMTGVLSGANVLTFGAGSRLTVL.

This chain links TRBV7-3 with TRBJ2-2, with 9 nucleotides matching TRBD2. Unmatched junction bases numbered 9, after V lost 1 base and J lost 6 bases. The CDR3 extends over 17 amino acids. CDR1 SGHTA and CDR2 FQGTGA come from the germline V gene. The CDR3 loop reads CASSLIAGTSLPGELFF. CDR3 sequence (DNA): TGTGCCAGCAGCTTAATTGCCGGGACTAGCCTGCCCGGGGAGCTGTTTTTT.